These 7 T cell receptor beta chains were sequenced from one sample in a study of cytomegalovirus exposure and HLA in healthy donors. Use of 60 Vbeta and 13 Jbeta primers characterized the PCR. TCRdb keeps only in-frame clones here, not all; method: immunoSEQ multiplex PCR. The sample includes about 150,000 clones, over 75% seen only once; the top ten take under 0.8%. The sample was PBMCs. The source is a male donor in good health and CMV-seronegative.

The CDR3 DNA follows: TGTGCCAGCAGCTTAGCGGGGACAGGAAATAATGAAAAACTGTTTTTT. It encodes CASSLAGTGNNEKLFF. The chain combines TRBV7-9 with TRBJ1-4; TRBD1 agrees at 8 bases. The V gene end was trimmed by 0 bases and the J gene end by 4 bases; junction bases not matched to a gene: 4. The germline V gene has CDR1 SEHNR and CDR2 FQNEAQ (reference sequence). This CDR3 has 16 amino acids.

This rearrangement joins TRBV11-1 to TRBJ2-1; 15 positions match TRBD2. This CDR3 has 18 amino acids. In germline, CDR1 is SGHAT, CDR2 FQDESV (reference sequence). V trimming: 1 base; J trimming: 7 bases; junction bases outside the gene matches: 8. The CDR3 is CASSLEQQGLAGGNEQFF. CDR3 sequence (DNA): TGTGCCAGCAGCTTAGAACAGCAGGGACTAGCGGGAGGAAATGAGCAGTTCTTC.

This chain connects TRBV7-3 to TRBJ2-3, with a weak D call TRBD1 (6 bases). Trimming removed 5 bases at V and 0 bases at J, with 24 bases between. Germline values: CDR1 SGHTA, CDR2 FQGTGA. This CDR3 contains 19 residues. In DNA form, the CDR3 reads TGTGCCAGCAGCCATAGCTTGAGGACAGTTAGGGAGAGCACAGATACGCAGTATTTT. This translates into CASSHSLRTVRESTDTQYF.

In regard to this clone: A junction boundary mismatches the germline segment, possibly from a read error. The CDR3, as DNA: TGTTCCAGCAGCACGATTGGCCGGGGGGCGCCGGACTATGGCTACACCTTC. Amino acids: CSSSTIGRGAPDYGYTF. The gene calls are TRBV7-9 and TRBJ1-2, with a weak D call TRBD1 (6 bases). Germline CDR1 and CDR2: SEHNR and FQNEAQ (reference sequence). This CDR3 is 17 amino acids long.

The rearrangement uses TRBV18 and TRBJ1-1; 8 bases agree with TRBD1. Germline trimming cut 6 bases from V and 7 bases from J; bases unmatched to any gene: 13. This CDR3 contains 15 residues. Germline lookup yields CDR1 KGHSH and CDR2 LQKENI. The CDR3 loop reads CASSPGQGPTIEAFF. CDR3 nucleotide sequence: TGTGCCAGCTCGCCTGGACAGGGACCGACAATTGAAGCTTTCTTT.

The rearrangement joins TRBV9 to TRBJ2-1, with D maybe TRBD1 (6 bases). V shed 3 bases and J shed 0 bases, with 10 bases lying between them. Per germline, CDR1 SGDLS and CDR2 YYNGEE. This CDR3 comprises 15 residues. The CDR3 region has the DNA TGTGCCAGCAGCGGGACAGAGAGCTCCTACAATGAGCAGTTCTTC. This gives the protein CASSGTESSYNEQFF.

This chain links TRBV14 with TRBJ2-1, with D uncertain. Trimming stripped 5 bases from V and 7 bases from J, with 9 bases between. Germline V gives CDR1 SGHDN, CDR2 FVKESK. The CDR3 runs 12 residues. CDR3 residues: CASSLTWNEQFF. DNA of the CDR3: TGTGCCAGCAGCTTAACTTGGAATGAGCAGTTCTTC.